The entry that follows covers one TCR beta chain sequence. Its specific antigen is unknown. There are no base qualities to consult, and no much larger clone falls within one base. The data originate from a study of blood T cell repertoires in COVID-19 (dated by TCRdb to 2019 to 2021). Looking at the study overall: Collaborator samples came from the United States, Italy and Spain and covered acute and convalescent phases of COVID-19. The repertoires were released in a freely available public database meant as a resource for research on the immune response to SARS-CoV-2. The prospective study material was composed of cDNA or gDNA derived from T cells, B-cell-depleted T cells, or PBMCs. Deeply sampled blood TCRbeta repertoires from subjects exposed to, actively infected with, or recovered from COVID-19 were included in the dataset. Sample metadata almost always included a de-identified subject ID, COVID-19 status, age in years and sex. Where HLA class I and class II types were available, the types were taken from metadata supplied by the sample provider, not from assay-based typing. Samples came from the ongoing ImmuneRACE study (first 160 participants) plus 1,254 subjects from 6 global collaborators. General study outcomes and caveats: The quantity of clinical and demographic metadata differed by source and by participant and was supplied without curation.

TCRbeta CDR3 regions were amplified from genomic DNA by means of the immunoSEQ Assay, a bias-controlled multiplex PCR. The original methods were these. Within the assay, amplification of reference gene primers was used to estimate how many nucleated cells each sample contained. To quantify the absolute abundance of each unique TCRbeta CDR3 rearrangement, sequence reads were collapsed and filtered. For each sample, productive Simpson clonality was calculated as the square root of Simpson's diversity index across productive rearrangements. The source is immuneACCESS, and TCRdb retained only in-frame sequences with V and J called. Part of the clones is not carried over; for the studies checked, unresolved V genes explain less than half of this, and the remainder is unexplained. Clonal size and the V and J genes are those of that table, whereas D and trimming came from the DNA. The sample includes around 93,000 clones, with 82% observed a single time. The top ten hold roughly 18% of the sample.

The germline V gene gives CDR1 as ENHRY and CDR2 as SYGVKD. Trimming takes 5 bases off V and 6 bases off J; junction bases not matched to a gene: 1. The CDR3 runs 12 residues from the cysteine to the phenylalanine. Only the CDR3 DNA is retained, 36 bases long and in frame from the first base. Collaborating institutions collected whole blood in K2EDTA tubes following their own protocols. For TCRbeta analysis, collaborators shipped samples as frozen whole blood, isolated PBMCs, or DNA extracted from either of those sample types. The material sequenced was peripheral blood. The rearrangement combines TRBV10-3 with TRBJ1-2, and TRBD1 aligns with 9 junction nucleotides. This clonotype was obtained from a man at least 80 years old with acute or convalescent COVID-19. The nucleotide sequence reads TGTGCCATCAGTAGACAGGGGGATGGCTACACCTTC. It translates to CAISRQGDGYTF.